This T cell receptor beta chain emerged from a study of T cell changes during pregnancy in multiple sclerosis (dated by TCRdb to the late 2010s). Describing the broader study: Changes in the T cell repertoire over the course of pregnancy were examined in this study in women with multiple sclerosis.

The germline V gene (reference sequence) gives CDR1 as SEHNR and CDR2 as FQNEAQ. Unmatched junction bases come to 10, with V trimmed by 5 bases and J by 4 bases. From its cysteine to its phenylalanine, the CDR3 spans 16 amino acids. The only DNA kept is the CDR3, 48 bases in frame from the first base. About this clone itself: Its antigen remains unidentified. The record has no base qualities; no much larger clone is one base away.

Library creation used the immunoSEQ multiplex PCR assay. Held by TCRdb, this immuneACCESS table contains in-frame sequences only and omits some clones. Under half of the omission traces to an unresolved V gene where checked; the cause of the rest is unknown. This sample comprises just under 20,000 clones, 86% of them detected only once. The biggest ten clones account for more than 5% of the sample. The origin of this receptor is a female donor in good health, enrolled as a control in a pregnancy study. The specimen was CD8+ T cells from peripheral blood mononuclear cells, collected in the third trimester of pregnancy. The chain employs TRBV7-9 and TRBJ1-1; the junction holds 10 bases that match TRBD1. The base sequence is TGTGCCAGCAGCGCTAGACAGGGGGCGCTGGGCACTGAAGCTTTCTTT. This codes for CASSARQGALGTEAFF.